This TCR beta chain was recorded in a study of blood T cell repertoires in COVID-19. Study in general: Acute-phase and convalescent COVID-19 samples originated in the United States, Italy and Spain. PBMCs, B-cell-depleted T cells, or T cells provided the cDNA or gDNA that made up the material.

This CDR3 contains 13 residues. Between the trimmed V and J ends, which lost 0 bases and 5 bases, there was a span of 8 bases. Germline lookup yields CDR1 SGDLS and CDR2 YYNGEE. Some clones are missing from TCRdb's copy, which holds only in-frame ones; the method was immunoSEQ multiplex PCR. The sample holds about 280,000 clones, around 90% seen once. Recovered participants had two consecutive negative NP/OP PCR tests, healthcare professional clearance, or symptom resolution. A remark on this clone: The same CDR3 can be traced to other DNA sequences in this sample.

The sequenced sample was PBMCs or T cells enriched from blood (not recorded which). The sequence derives from a woman in her twenties or thirties who had recovered from COVID-19. The gene calls are TRBV9 and TRBJ1-1; D uncertain. CDR3 in DNA: TGTGCCAGCAGCGTAGGAGGGCGAACTGAAGCTTTCTTT. It specifies CASSVGGRTEAFF.